The 6 T cell receptor beta chains below all came from one sample that was sequenced in a study of CD8+ T cells in alopecia areata. Treatment noted: oral pan-JAK inhibitor, 5-10 mg twice daily. cDNA reverse transcribed from extracted RNA served as the sequencing template. Only in-frame clones appear in the TCRdb table, and some are missing; sequencing was by immunoSEQ multiplex PCR. The sample yields 150,000 to 200,000 clones, roughly 50% seen once. Sequencing used CD4+ T cells sorted from blood, obtained at week 24, from a patient treated with tofacitinib. The source of these receptors is a human donor with alopecia areata.

The chain combines TRBV6-1 with TRBJ1-6; D uncertain. The V end lost 2 bases, the J end lost 11 bases, and 7 bases lay between the germline ends. The germline V gene has CDR1 MNHNS and CDR2 SASEGT. The CDR3 length is 12 residues. The CDR3 nucleotides are TGTGCCAGCAGTGAAAGGGATCCACCCCTCCACTTT. As protein: CASSERDPPLHF.

The rearrangement links TRBV5-6 to TRBJ1-2, with D maybe TRBD1 (6 bases). The CDR3 runs 14 residues. Germline values: CDR1 SGHDT, CDR2 YYEEEE. V shed 4 bases and J shed 4 bases, with 14 bases lying between them. The CDR3 DNA is TGTGCCAGCAGCCTAGACGGGGGCGGCTATGGCTACACCTTC. The encoded protein is CASSLDGGGYGYTF.

Details on this clone: Other DNA sequences in the same sample also yield this CDR3. V and J are TRBV29-1 and TRBJ1-3, with D perhaps matching TRBD1 (5 bases). Trimming stripped 2 bases from V and 4 bases from J, with 9 bases between. This CDR3 has 13 amino acids. Looked up from germline, CDR1 is SQVTM and CDR2 is ANQGSEA. CDR3 residues: CSVERGSGNTIYF. The CDR3 nucleotides are TGCAGCGTTGAAAGGGGATCGGGAAACACCATATATTTT.

J is TRBJ2-7 and V is TRBV4-3; 9 nucleotides align to TRBD1. The CDR3 has 17 residues. V was clipped by 1 base and J by 3 bases; unmatched bases: 10. In germline, CDR1 is LGHNA, CDR2 YSLEER. The CDR3 region is CASSQGRHTGQGYEQYF. CDR3 coding DNA: TGCGCCAGCAGCCAAGGGAGGCATACGGGACAGGGCTACGAGCAGTACTTC.

This chain joins TRBV7-3 and TRBJ2-3; 7 nucleotides line up with TRBD2. Germline-derived CDR1 and CDR2 are SGHTA and FQGTGA. J was trimmed by 6 bases and V by 8 bases; bases with no gene match: 2. The CDR3 is 11 amino acids. The CDR3 loop is CASSGGDTQYF. The CDR3 nucleotides read TGTGCCAGCTCGGGGGGTGATACGCAGTATTTT.

The chain links TRBV19 to TRBJ2-1; no reliable D call. The CDR3 sequence is 14 residues long. V lost 4 bases and J lost 3, with 10 bases in between. Germline-derived CDR1 and CDR2 are LNHDA and SQIVND (reference sequence). The CDR3 bases are TGTGCCAGTAGTAAGCAGTGGGGCTACAATGAGCAGTTCTTC. Protein product: CASSKQWGYNEQFF.